The 26 T cell receptor beta chains in this list originate from one sample, sequenced in a study of T cells in Graves' hyperthyroidism and ophthalmopathy. RNA transcripts gave rise to amplified TCR beta CDR3 regions. An initial round of RT-PCR targeting the TCR CDR3 relied on the HTBI primer set. TCRdb re-called the multiplex PCR reads with MiXCR, one entry per CDR3 protein. The sample includes some 250,000 distinct CDR3 sequences, nearly 15% seen only once; the top ten take roughly 31%. The sequenced sample consisted of blood. The receptors were sampled from a woman aged 45-60 years with Graves' hyperthyroidism that later progressed to Graves' ophthalmopathy.

The rearrangement links TRBV7-9 to TRBJ1-3, with D maybe TRBD1 (5 bases). Trimming stripped 4 bases from V and 0 bases from J, with 10 bases between. This CDR3 is 15 amino acids long. CDR1 is SEHNR and CDR2 is FQNEAQ in the germline V gene (reference sequence). CDR3 loop: CASSWGGSSGNTIYF. DNA of the CDR3: TGTGCCAGCAGCTGGGGGGGGAGCTCTGGAAACACCATATATTTT.

This clonotype was seen many times. The chain couples TRBV18 to TRBJ1-4; unclear D gene. V gave up 5 bases and J gave up 7 bases, with 17 bases separating them. In germline, CDR1 is KGHSH, CDR2 LQKENI. The CDR3 is made up of 15 amino acids. CDR3 sequence (DNA): TGTGCCAGCTCATCCGGGAACAGTCATCTTGAAAAACTGTTTTTT. Amino acid sequence: CASSSGNSHLEKLFF. Variable domain in full (rest from reference TRBV18 and TRBJ1-4): NAGVMQNPRHLVRRRGQEARLRCSPMKGHSHVYWYRQLPEEGLKFMVYLQKENIIDESGMPKERFSAEFPKEGPSILRIQQVVRGDSAAYFCASSSGNSHLEKLFFGSGTQLSVL.

The table lists this clonotype with many counts. The rearrangement joins TRBV6-1 to TRBJ1-1; TRBD1 might be the D (5 bases). CDR1 and CDR2 from the germline V gene are MNHNS and SASEGT. V was pared by 6 bases and J by 0 bases, with 32 bases between. The CDR3 has 21 residues. Written as DNA, the CDR3 is TGTGCCAGCAGGACAGCCCGAGCCGCGGGCTCATGGGGTGGGATGAACACTGAAGCTTTCTTT. The encoded protein is CASRTARAAGSWGGMNTEAFF.

At least ten counts were recorded for this clonotype. The chain links TRBV20-1 to TRBJ2-2, with no clear D. Germline CDR1 is DFQATT and CDR2 is SNEGSKA (reference sequence). V lost 6 bases and J 4 bases, leaving 9 bases between the germline ends. This CDR3 region has 12 residues. The CDR3: CSATHGTGELFF. CDR3 DNA sequence: TGCAGTGCCACACACGGCACCGGGGAGCTGTTTTTT.

This clonotype was counted many times. The gene calls are TRBV7-2 and TRBJ1-6; TRBD1 matches 7 bases. Germline V lookup: CDR1 SGHTA, CDR2 FQGNSA. J gave up 1 base and V 5 bases, and 8 bases lay outside the gene matches. The CDR3 has 17 residues. The CDR3 nucleotides read TGTGCCAGCAGCCTAAGGAGGGGGCAGTCCTATAATTCACCCCTCCACTTT. Translated, it gives CASSLRRGQSYNSPLHF.

This clonotype was observed many times. The CDR3 region has the DNA TGTGCCAGCAGCCAAGGGGTACAGGGAGTCTACACCTTC. Its translation: CASSQGVQGVYTF. The chain recombines TRBV3-1 with TRBJ1-2, with D perhaps matching TRBD1 (6 bases). The CDR3 spans 13 residues. The V gene lost 1 base and the J gene lost 10 bases, with 13 bases spanning the gap. CDR1 LGHDT and CDR2 YNNKEL come from the germline V gene (reference sequence).

This clonotype was counted a few times. The chain combines TRBV19 with TRBJ2-1; no definite D call. The germline CDR1 and CDR2 sequences are LNHDA and SQIVND (reference sequence). V shed 4 bases and J shed 8 bases, with 18 bases lying between them. CDR3 length: 15 amino acids. CDR3 amino acids: CASSTRHYTWDEQFF. CDR3 in DNA: TGTGCCAGTAGTACCCGTCACTATACTTGGGATGAGCAGTTCTTC.

This clonotype was seen ten or more times. This CDR3 is CASSLYWGGDNEQFF. The CDR3 DNA sequence: TGTGCCAGCAGCTTATACTGGGGGGGGGACAATGAGCAGTTCTTC. The chain joins TRBV7-8 to TRBJ2-1; TRBD2 agrees at 7 bases. Germline values: CDR1 SGHVS, CDR2 FQNEAQ. The trim removed 2 bases at V and 5 bases at J, leaving 6 bases unmatched. The CDR3 is made up of 15 amino acids.

The genes are TRBV29-1 and TRBJ2-3; 10 bases fit TRBD2. Germline V gene lookup returns CDR1 SQVTM and CDR2 ANQGSEA. V dropped 1 base and J dropped 4; count of bases not matched to a gene: 17. The CDR3 spans 19 residues. CDR3 in amino acids: CSVEVRLWASGSRADTQYF. CDR3 sequence (DNA): TGCAGCGTTGAAGTGCGGTTATGGGCTAGCGGGAGTCGGGCAGATACGCAGTATTTT.

This clonotype was seen repeatedly, ten times or more. This chain connects TRBV2 to TRBJ2-7; TRBD2 aligns across 7 bases. Germline trimming cut 8 bases from V and 5 bases from J; bases unmatched to any gene: 12. The length of the CDR3 is 14 residues. Germline loops: CDR1 SNHLY, CDR2 FYNNEI. In DNA form, the CDR3 reads TGTGCCAGCCTTTGGGGGAGGGCAACCAACGAGCAGTACTTC. It specifies CASLWGRATNEQYF.

In its sample, this clonotype was seen many times. In DNA form, the CDR3 reads TGTGCCAGCAGTGGGGGAATTAACTATGGCTACACCTTC. It specifies CASSGGINYGYTF. The chain combines TRBV2 with TRBJ1-2; no reliable D call. V gave up 4 bases and J gave up 1 base, with 7 bases separating them. The CDR3 is 13 amino acids. The V gene's germline CDR1 is SNHLY and CDR2 FYNNEI.

This clonotype occurred a few times. The CDR3, as DNA: TGTGCCAGCAGTGAGCCCGGCAGGGGGGACGGCTACACCTTC. Translated: CASSEPGRGDGYTF. The chain joins TRBV25-1 to TRBJ1-2; TRBD1 aligns across 7 bases. This CDR3 is 14 amino acids long. V shed 3 bases, J shed 8 bases, and the junction held 9 bases outside the gene matches. Germline V gene lookup returns CDR1 MGHDK and CDR2 SYGVNS.

The chain links TRBV19 to TRBJ2-6; unclear D gene. CDR3 length: 17 amino acids. CDR1 and CDR2 from the germline V gene are LNHDA and SQIVND (reference sequence). V lost 2 bases and J lost 0, with 11 bases in between. The CDR3 reads CASSIWGIGSGANVLTF. The CDR3 coding sequence is TGTGCCAGTAGTATATGGGGTATCGGCTCTGGGGCCAACGTCCTGACTTTC.

This clonotype showed up many times. This chain joins TRBV9 and TRBJ1-2; no clear D gene. This CDR3 comprises 15 residues. The germline gives CDR1 SGDLS, CDR2 YYNGEE. V was trimmed by 5 bases and J by 6 bases, leaving 20 bases between them. DNA of the CDR3: TGTGCCAGCAGAGATTCGGACGGGTCTCTGAATGGCTACACCTTC. This sequence encodes CASRDSDGSLNGYTF.

The CDR3 DNA reads as TGCAGTGCTAGAACCGACAGGGGTAACCCCACCGGGGAGCTGTTTTTT. It codes for CSARTDRGNPTGELFF. The V and J genes are TRBV20-1 and TRBJ2-2, with TRBD1 matching 8 bases. The CDR3 totals 16 residues. J gave up 4 bases and V 2 bases, and 9 bases lay outside the gene matches. Germline CDR1 and CDR2: DFQATT and SNEGSKA (reference sequence).

In its sample, this clonotype was seen a few times. The rearrangement joins TRBV19 to TRBJ2-1; 9 nucleotides align to TRBD2. This CDR3 comprises 16 residues. CDR1 and CDR2 from the germline V gene are LNHDA and SQIVND (reference sequence). V dropped 1 base and J dropped 4; count of bases not matched to a gene: 5. Here the CDR3 reads CASSIVASGVYNEQFF. The CDR3 nucleotides read TGTGCCAGTAGTATAGTGGCTAGCGGGGTTTACAATGAGCAGTTCTTC.

This clonotype was found many times. The chain is built from TRBV30 and TRBJ1-4, with D unresolved. CDR3 size: 13 residues. V was trimmed by 3 bases and J by 4 bases, leaving 9 bases between them. Germline V gene sequence: CDR1 GTSNPN, CDR2 SVGIG (reference sequence). This CDR3 reads CAWRDGFNEKLFF. As DNA, the CDR3 is TGTGCCTGGAGGGACGGTTTTAATGAAAAACTGTTTTTT.

The chain couples TRBV2 to TRBJ2-7; no clear D gene. V gave up 8 bases and J gave up 6 bases, with 11 bases separating them. Looked up from germline, CDR1 is SNHLY and CDR2 is FYNNEI. The CDR3 has 11 residues. The CDR3 protein is CASRKEAEQYF. DNA of the CDR3: TGTGCCAGCCGGAAGGAAGCCGAGCAGTACTTC.

In this sample, this clonotype turned up many times. CDR3 protein: CASSLRLALETQYF. CDR3 nucleotides: TGTGCCAGCAGCTTAAGACTAGCGTTGGAGACCCAGTACTTC. The chain recombines TRBV7-8 with TRBJ2-5, with 8 positions matching TRBD2. The CDR3 length is 14 residues. The V segment lost 2 bases and the J segment 5 bases; nucleotides outside the gene matches: 4. Germline V gene lookup returns CDR1 SGHVS and CDR2 FQNEAQ.

The CDR3 loop is CSARGQGFYNEQFF. The CDR3 DNA follows: TGCAGTGCTAGGGGGCAGGGTTTCTACAATGAGCAGTTCTTC. This chain connects TRBV20-1 to TRBJ2-1; the D gene is possibly TRBD1 (5 bases). CDR3 length: 14 residues. CDR1 and CDR2 (germline): DFQATT, SNEGSKA (reference sequence). V shed 3 bases and J shed 3 bases, with 12 bases lying between them.

CDR3: CASSPPGGLAGNTIYF. In DNA form, the CDR3 reads TGTGCCAGCTCACCACCGGGTGGTTTGGCTGGAAACACCATATATTTT. The genes are TRBV18 and TRBJ1-3; no clear D. Trimming removed 0 bases at V and 2 bases at J, with 11 bases between. The CDR3 loop spans 16 amino acids. Germline V gene lookup returns CDR1 KGHSH and CDR2 LQKENI. The full variable domain, with the rest looked up from reference TRBV18 and TRBJ1-3, is NAGVMQNPRHLVRRRGQEARLRCSPMKGHSHVYWYRQLPEEGLKFMVYLQKENIIDESGMPKERFSAEFPKEGPSILRIQQVVRGDSAAYFCASSPPGGLAGNTIYFGEGSWLTVV.

This clonotype was recorded many times. The CDR3 loop reads CASSLGLAGLGSYNEQFF. Here the CDR3 DNA reads TGCGCCAGCAGCTTGGGACTAGCGGGGCTAGGCTCCTACAATGAGCAGTTCTTC. J is TRBJ2-1 and V is TRBV5-1; 11 nucleotides agree with TRBD2. The ends lost 0 bases at V and 0 bases at J; junction bases unmatched: 5. The CDR3 spans 18 residues. Germline CDR1 and CDR2: SGHRS and YFSETQ.

This clonotype was recorded many times. The chain recombines TRBV3-1 with TRBJ2-2; TRBD2 aligns across 8 bases. This CDR3 comprises 16 residues. Germline V CDR1 and CDR2: LGHDT, YNNKEL (reference sequence). Losses at the gene ends were 1 base for V and 4 bases for J; bases not matched to a gene: 5. The CDR3 DNA sequence: TGTGCCAGCAGCCAAGGTCGAGCGGGAGTCACCGGGGAGCTGTTTTTT. Its translation is CASSQGRAGVTGELFF.

At least ten counts were recorded for this clonotype. The V gene is TRBV27, the J gene TRBJ1-1; TRBD1 agrees at 8 bases. J gave up 0 bases and V 2 bases, and 8 bases lay outside the gene matches. Germline CDR1 MNHEY, CDR2 SMNVEV (reference sequence). This CDR3 comprises 17 residues. CDR3 residues: CASSLSRDRNLNTEAFF. The DNA for the CDR3 is TGTGCCAGCAGTTTAAGCCGGGACAGGAACTTGAACACTGAAGCTTTCTTT.

This clonotype was observed at least ten times. This rearrangement joins TRBV19 to TRBJ2-5; 14 positions match TRBD2. The V and J ends lost 3 bases and 5 bases, in that order; junction bases with no gene match: 11. The CDR3 is 18 residues long. Germline V lookup: CDR1 LNHDA, CDR2 SQIVND (reference sequence). The CDR3, as DNA: TGTGCCAGTAGTATCGGGACTAGCGGGAGTCTTAAAAGGGAGACCCAGTACTTC. This gives the protein CASSIGTSGSLKRETQYF.

This clonotype has at least ten counts. The chain links TRBV3-1 to TRBJ1-2; a weak D match, TRBD1 (6 bases). V was pared by 4 bases and J by 4 bases, with 13 bases between. The CDR3 consists of 14 residues. In germline, CDR1 is LGHDT, CDR2 YNNKEL (reference sequence). The CDR3 spells CASSPRQDGYGYTF. CDR3 DNA sequence: TGTGCCAGCAGCCCCCGACAGGACGGCTATGGCTACACCTTC.